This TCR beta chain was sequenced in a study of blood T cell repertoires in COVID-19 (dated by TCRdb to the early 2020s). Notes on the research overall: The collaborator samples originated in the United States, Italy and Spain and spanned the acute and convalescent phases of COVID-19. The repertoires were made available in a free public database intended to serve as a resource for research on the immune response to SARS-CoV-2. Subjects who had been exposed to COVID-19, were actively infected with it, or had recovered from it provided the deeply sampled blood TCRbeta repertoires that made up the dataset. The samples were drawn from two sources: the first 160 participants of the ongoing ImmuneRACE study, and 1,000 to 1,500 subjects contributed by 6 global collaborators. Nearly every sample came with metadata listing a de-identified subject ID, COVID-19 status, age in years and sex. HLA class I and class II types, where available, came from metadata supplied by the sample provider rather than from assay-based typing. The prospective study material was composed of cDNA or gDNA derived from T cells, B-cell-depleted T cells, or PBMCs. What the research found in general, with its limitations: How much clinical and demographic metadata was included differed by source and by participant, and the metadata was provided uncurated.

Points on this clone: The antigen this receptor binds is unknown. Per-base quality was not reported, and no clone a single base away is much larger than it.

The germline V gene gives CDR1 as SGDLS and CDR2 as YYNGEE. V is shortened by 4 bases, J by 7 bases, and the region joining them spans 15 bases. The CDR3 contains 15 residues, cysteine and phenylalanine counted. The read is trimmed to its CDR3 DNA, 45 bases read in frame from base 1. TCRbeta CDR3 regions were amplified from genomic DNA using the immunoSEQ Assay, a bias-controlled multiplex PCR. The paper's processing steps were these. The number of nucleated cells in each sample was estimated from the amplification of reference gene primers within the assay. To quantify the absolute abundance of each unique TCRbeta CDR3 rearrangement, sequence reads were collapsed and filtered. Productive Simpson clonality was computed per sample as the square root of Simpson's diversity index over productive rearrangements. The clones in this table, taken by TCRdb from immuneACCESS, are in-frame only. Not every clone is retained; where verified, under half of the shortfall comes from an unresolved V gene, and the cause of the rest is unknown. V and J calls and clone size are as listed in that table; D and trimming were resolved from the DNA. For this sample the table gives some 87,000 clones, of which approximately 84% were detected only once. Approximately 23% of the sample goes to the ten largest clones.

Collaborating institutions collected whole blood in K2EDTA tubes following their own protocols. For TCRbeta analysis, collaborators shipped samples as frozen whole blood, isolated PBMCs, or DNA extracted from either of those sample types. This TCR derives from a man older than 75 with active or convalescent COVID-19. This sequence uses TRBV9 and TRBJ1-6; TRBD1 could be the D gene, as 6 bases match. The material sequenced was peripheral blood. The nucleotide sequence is TGTGCCAGCAGCCCCCCGACAGGCCCGAATTCACCCCTCCACTTT. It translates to CASSPPTGPNSPLHF.